This is a list of T cell receptor beta chains from one sample in a study of shared clonotypes between healthy human individuals. TCRdb's copy holds only in-frame clones and misses some; the assay was immunoSEQ multiplex PCR. Among around 2,000,000 clones, about 95% were seen once, and the ten largest hold 1% to 1.5%. The sample comprised naive CD8+ T cells sorted from blood. These receptors all come from a man aged 18 to 30 in good health. CDR3s include the opening cysteine and the closing phenylalanine or tryptophan. A D gene is named only where the DNA matches it firmly. Rows give clone size only sometimes, using once, few, many, or a class for an expanded clone.

TRBJ2-3	NA	NA	TRBV11-2	CASSSTTYTQYF	TGTGCCAGCAGCTCGACCACCTATACGCAGTATTTT
TRBJ2-7	NA	TRBD1	TRBV5-1	CASSLEQGASYEQYF	TGCGCCAGCAGCTTGGAACAGGGGGCATCCTACGAGCAGTACTTC
TRBJ2-7	NA	NA	TRBV5-1	CASSLGRNSYEQYF	TGCGCCAGCAGCTTGGGACGGAATTCCTACGAGCAGTACTTC
TRBJ1-1	few	NA	TRBV29-1	CSVEGVAFF	TGCAGCGTTGAGGGTGTAGCTTTCTTT
TRBJ2-7	NA	NA	TRBV7-9	CASSFGGTYEQYF	TGTGCCAGCAGCTTCGGAGGGACCTACGAGCAGTACTTC
TRBJ1-2	NA	NA	TRBV6-4	CASPGTALGEGYTF	TGTGCCAGCCCCGGTACAGCGCTCGGGGAGGGCTACACCTTC
TRBJ2-7	NA	NA	TRBV27	CASSFTSSHEQYF	TGTGCCAGCAGTTTCACTAGTAGCCACGAGCAGTACTTC
TRBJ2-7	NA	TRBD2	TRBV5-1	CASRNSPRAGESYEQYF	TGCGCCAGCAGGAACTCCCCAAGAGCGGGGGAGTCCTACGAGCAGTACTTC
TRBJ1-2	once	TRBD1	TRBV9	CASSATLRTGEIVANYGYTF	TGTGCCAGCAGCGCCACATTGAGGACAGGGGAGATAGTAGCTAACTATGGCTACACCTTC
TRBJ2-5	NA	NA	TRBV7-9	CASSPTVGETQYF	TGTGCCAGCAGCCCGACAGTCGGAGAGACCCAGTACTTC
TRBJ2-2	NA	NA	TRBV14	CASSQDSSTISGELFF	TGTGCCAGCAGCCAAGATAGTAGTACAATCTCCGGGGAGCTGTTTTTT
TRBJ2-7	once	TRBD1	TRBV6-5	CASSYAGTGIYEQYF	TGTGCCAGCAGTTACGCTGGGACAGGGATCTACGAGCAGTACTTC
TRBJ2-7	NA	TRBD1	TRBV4-1	CASSRQTGVVYEQYF	TGCGCCAGCAGCCGGCAGACAGGGGTCGTCTACGAGCAGTACTTC
TRBJ2-7	NA	TRBD2	TRBV30	CAWSTGTSATEQYF	TGTGCCTGGAGTACCGGGACTAGCGCTACCGAGCAGTACTTC
TRBJ1-5	NA	NA	TRBV6-5	CASTQGESNQPQHF	TGTGCCAGCACCCAGGGAGAAAGCAATCAGCCCCAGCATTTT
TRBJ2-3	NA	TRBD1	TRBV2	CAGQTGETDTQYF	TGTGCCGGACAGACAGGGGAGACAGATACGCAGTATTTT
TRBJ2-5	NA	NA	TRBV11-1	CASSFGETETQYF	TGTGCCAGCAGCTTTGGGGAAACAGAGACTCAGTACTTC
TRBJ2-5	NA	TRBD2	TRBV5-1	CASSPTSGEETQYF	TGCGCCAGCAGCCCGACTAGCGGGGAAGAGACCCAGTACTTC
TRBJ2-7	NA	NA	TRBV19	CATESLYEQYF	TGTGCCACCGAGAGCCTCTACGAGCAGTACTTC
TRBJ2-7	NA	NA	TRBV6-1	CASIGDSSYEQYF	TGTGCCAGTATAGGCGACAGCTCCTACGAGCAGTACTTC
TRBJ1-5	NA	NA	TRBV6-5	CASSFGGSNQPQHF	TGTGCCAGCAGTTTTGGGGGAAGCAATCAGCCCCAGCATTTT
TRBJ2-5	NA	TRBD1	TRBV19	CASSIDPDREQETQYF	TGTGCCAGTAGTATAGATCCGGACAGGGAACAAGAGACCCAGTACTTC
TRBJ2-7	NA	NA	TRBV14	CASSQDRAGLYEQYF	TGTGCCAGCAGCCAAGATCGCGCAGGGCTGTACGAGCAGTACTTC
TRBJ1-4	NA	TRBD1	TRBV7-9	CASSQSLGQDEKLFF	TGTGCCAGCAGCCAGAGCCTGGGACAGGATGAAAAACTGTTTTTT
TRBJ1-3	NA	NA	TRBV9	CASSLTSVPIGNTIYF	TGTGCCAGCAGCCTCACCTCAGTCCCTATTGGAAACACCATATATTTT
TRBJ2-5	NA	TRBD2	TRBV29-1	CSVDWRGDGETQYF	TGCAGCGTTGACTGGCGGGGGGATGGAGAGACCCAGTACTTC
TRBJ2-5	once	NA	TRBV4-3	CASSQDHLRYTIETQYF	TGCGCCAGCAGCCAAGATCATCTACGCTATACTATCGAGACCCAGTACTTC
TRBJ2-7	NA	NA	TRBV30	CAWSALRQDYEQYF	TGTGCCTGGAGTGCACTACGACAGGACTACGAGCAGTACTTC
TRBJ2-7	NA	NA	TRBV30	CAWNPGNSYEQYF	TGTGCCTGGAACCCAGGGAACTCCTACGAGCAGTACTTC
TRBJ1-2	NA	NA	TRBV6-5	CASSYGANNYGYTF	TGTGCCAGCAGTTACGGGGCGAACAACTATGGCTACACCTTC
TRBJ2-6	once	TRBD2	TRBV7-6	CASSPGGTGANVLTF	TGTGCCAGCAGCCCGGGGGGTACTGGGGCCAACGTCCTGACTTTC
TRBJ2-7	NA	NA	TRBV9	CASSIGTDSYEQYF	TGTGCCAGCAGCATCGGGACGGACTCCTACGAGCAGTACTTC
TRBJ2-4	NA	TRBD1	TRBV9	CASSVTGAAKNIQYF	TGTGCCAGCAGCGTGACAGGGGCGGCCAAAAACATTCAGTACTTC
TRBJ2-7	few	TRBD1	TRBV10-1	CASSEYRDSRYEQYF	TGCGCCAGCAGTGAGTACCGGGACAGTCGTTACGAGCAGTACTTC
TRBJ2-7	NA	NA	TRBV4-3	CASSQEPGPSYEQYF	TGCGCCAGCAGCCAAGAACCGGGTCCGAGCTACGAGCAGTACTTC
TRBJ2-1	NA	NA	TRBV27	CASSLGMGYNEQFF	TGTGCCAGCAGTTTAGGCATGGGTTACAATGAGCAGTTCTTC
TRBJ1-1	NA	NA	TRBV11-2	CASSFRGRGMNTEAFF	TGTGCCAGCAGCTTCAGGGGCCGGGGGATGAACACTGAAGCTTTCTTT
TRBJ2-1	NA	TRBD2	TRBV11-2	CASSLAGLAEPSYNEQFF	TGTGCCAGCAGCTTAGCCGGACTAGCGGAGCCCTCCTACAATGAGCAGTTCTTC
TRBJ2-2	NA	NA	TRBV6-5	CASSYQGNTGELFF	TGTGCCAGCAGTTATCAGGGAAACACCGGGGAGCTGTTTTTT
TRBJ1-2	NA	TRBD1	TRBV9	CASSVGLPGQGADYGYTF	TGTGCCAGCAGCGTAGGTCTACCGGGACAGGGGGCTGACTATGGCTACACCTTC
TRBJ2-3	NA	NA	TRBV28	CASSWAPDEGTDTQYF	TGTGCCAGCAGTTGGGCCCCTGATGAGGGCACAGATACGCAGTATTTT
TRBJ2-3	NA	NA	TRBV5-6	CASSLSGTLADTQYF	TGTGCCAGCAGCTTATCGGGAACGTTAGCAGATACGCAGTATTTT
TRBJ1-2	NA	NA	TRBV7-9	CASSRGQSYGCTF	TGTGCCAGCAGCCGAGGACAGTCCTATGGCTGCACCTTC
TRBJ1-4	NA	TRBD1	TRBV7-3	CASSLPRTGEGEKLFF	TGTGCCAGCAGCTTACCCCGGACAGGGGAGGGGGAAAAACTGTTTTTT
TRBJ1-6	NA	NA	TRBV10-2	CAGGNNSPLHF	TGCGCCGGGGGGAACAATTCACCCCTCCACTTT
TRBJ2-1	NA	TRBD2	TRBV5-5	CASSPGLAEYNEQFF	TGTGCCAGCAGCCCCGGACTAGCGGAGTACAATGAGCAGTTCTTC
TRBJ1-3	once	NA	TRBV30	CACGSSGNTIYF	TGTGCCTGTGGATCCTCTGGAAACACCATATATTTT
TRBJ1-5	NA	NA	TRBV4-3	CASSQDSPGVQHF	TGCGCCAGCAGCCAAGATTCACCGGGGGTTCAGCATTTT
TRBJ2-5	NA	TRBD1	TRBV10-1	CASGQGETQYF	TGCGCCAGTGGACAGGGAGAGACCCAGTACTTC
TRBJ1-2	NA	NA	TRBV4-3	CASSQDFVSVYGYTF	TGCGCCAGCAGCCAAGATTTCGTCAGTGTATATGGCTACACCTTC
TRBJ1-6	NA	NA	TRBV21-1	CASSQPGPGSSYNSPLHF	TGTGCCAGCAGCCAACCGGGGCCGGGGAGCTCCTATAATTCACCCCTCCACTTT
TRBJ2-3	NA	TRBD2	TRBV30	CAWSTLAGDADTQYF	TGTGCCTGGAGTACCCTAGCGGGAGATGCAGATACGCAGTATTTT
TRBJ1-5	once	NA	TRBV19	CASSISSANRVTGWVEWDQPQHF	TGTGCCAGTAGTATTTCGTCCGCAAACCGGGTTACAGGGTGGGTCGAATGGGATCAGCCCCAGCATTTT